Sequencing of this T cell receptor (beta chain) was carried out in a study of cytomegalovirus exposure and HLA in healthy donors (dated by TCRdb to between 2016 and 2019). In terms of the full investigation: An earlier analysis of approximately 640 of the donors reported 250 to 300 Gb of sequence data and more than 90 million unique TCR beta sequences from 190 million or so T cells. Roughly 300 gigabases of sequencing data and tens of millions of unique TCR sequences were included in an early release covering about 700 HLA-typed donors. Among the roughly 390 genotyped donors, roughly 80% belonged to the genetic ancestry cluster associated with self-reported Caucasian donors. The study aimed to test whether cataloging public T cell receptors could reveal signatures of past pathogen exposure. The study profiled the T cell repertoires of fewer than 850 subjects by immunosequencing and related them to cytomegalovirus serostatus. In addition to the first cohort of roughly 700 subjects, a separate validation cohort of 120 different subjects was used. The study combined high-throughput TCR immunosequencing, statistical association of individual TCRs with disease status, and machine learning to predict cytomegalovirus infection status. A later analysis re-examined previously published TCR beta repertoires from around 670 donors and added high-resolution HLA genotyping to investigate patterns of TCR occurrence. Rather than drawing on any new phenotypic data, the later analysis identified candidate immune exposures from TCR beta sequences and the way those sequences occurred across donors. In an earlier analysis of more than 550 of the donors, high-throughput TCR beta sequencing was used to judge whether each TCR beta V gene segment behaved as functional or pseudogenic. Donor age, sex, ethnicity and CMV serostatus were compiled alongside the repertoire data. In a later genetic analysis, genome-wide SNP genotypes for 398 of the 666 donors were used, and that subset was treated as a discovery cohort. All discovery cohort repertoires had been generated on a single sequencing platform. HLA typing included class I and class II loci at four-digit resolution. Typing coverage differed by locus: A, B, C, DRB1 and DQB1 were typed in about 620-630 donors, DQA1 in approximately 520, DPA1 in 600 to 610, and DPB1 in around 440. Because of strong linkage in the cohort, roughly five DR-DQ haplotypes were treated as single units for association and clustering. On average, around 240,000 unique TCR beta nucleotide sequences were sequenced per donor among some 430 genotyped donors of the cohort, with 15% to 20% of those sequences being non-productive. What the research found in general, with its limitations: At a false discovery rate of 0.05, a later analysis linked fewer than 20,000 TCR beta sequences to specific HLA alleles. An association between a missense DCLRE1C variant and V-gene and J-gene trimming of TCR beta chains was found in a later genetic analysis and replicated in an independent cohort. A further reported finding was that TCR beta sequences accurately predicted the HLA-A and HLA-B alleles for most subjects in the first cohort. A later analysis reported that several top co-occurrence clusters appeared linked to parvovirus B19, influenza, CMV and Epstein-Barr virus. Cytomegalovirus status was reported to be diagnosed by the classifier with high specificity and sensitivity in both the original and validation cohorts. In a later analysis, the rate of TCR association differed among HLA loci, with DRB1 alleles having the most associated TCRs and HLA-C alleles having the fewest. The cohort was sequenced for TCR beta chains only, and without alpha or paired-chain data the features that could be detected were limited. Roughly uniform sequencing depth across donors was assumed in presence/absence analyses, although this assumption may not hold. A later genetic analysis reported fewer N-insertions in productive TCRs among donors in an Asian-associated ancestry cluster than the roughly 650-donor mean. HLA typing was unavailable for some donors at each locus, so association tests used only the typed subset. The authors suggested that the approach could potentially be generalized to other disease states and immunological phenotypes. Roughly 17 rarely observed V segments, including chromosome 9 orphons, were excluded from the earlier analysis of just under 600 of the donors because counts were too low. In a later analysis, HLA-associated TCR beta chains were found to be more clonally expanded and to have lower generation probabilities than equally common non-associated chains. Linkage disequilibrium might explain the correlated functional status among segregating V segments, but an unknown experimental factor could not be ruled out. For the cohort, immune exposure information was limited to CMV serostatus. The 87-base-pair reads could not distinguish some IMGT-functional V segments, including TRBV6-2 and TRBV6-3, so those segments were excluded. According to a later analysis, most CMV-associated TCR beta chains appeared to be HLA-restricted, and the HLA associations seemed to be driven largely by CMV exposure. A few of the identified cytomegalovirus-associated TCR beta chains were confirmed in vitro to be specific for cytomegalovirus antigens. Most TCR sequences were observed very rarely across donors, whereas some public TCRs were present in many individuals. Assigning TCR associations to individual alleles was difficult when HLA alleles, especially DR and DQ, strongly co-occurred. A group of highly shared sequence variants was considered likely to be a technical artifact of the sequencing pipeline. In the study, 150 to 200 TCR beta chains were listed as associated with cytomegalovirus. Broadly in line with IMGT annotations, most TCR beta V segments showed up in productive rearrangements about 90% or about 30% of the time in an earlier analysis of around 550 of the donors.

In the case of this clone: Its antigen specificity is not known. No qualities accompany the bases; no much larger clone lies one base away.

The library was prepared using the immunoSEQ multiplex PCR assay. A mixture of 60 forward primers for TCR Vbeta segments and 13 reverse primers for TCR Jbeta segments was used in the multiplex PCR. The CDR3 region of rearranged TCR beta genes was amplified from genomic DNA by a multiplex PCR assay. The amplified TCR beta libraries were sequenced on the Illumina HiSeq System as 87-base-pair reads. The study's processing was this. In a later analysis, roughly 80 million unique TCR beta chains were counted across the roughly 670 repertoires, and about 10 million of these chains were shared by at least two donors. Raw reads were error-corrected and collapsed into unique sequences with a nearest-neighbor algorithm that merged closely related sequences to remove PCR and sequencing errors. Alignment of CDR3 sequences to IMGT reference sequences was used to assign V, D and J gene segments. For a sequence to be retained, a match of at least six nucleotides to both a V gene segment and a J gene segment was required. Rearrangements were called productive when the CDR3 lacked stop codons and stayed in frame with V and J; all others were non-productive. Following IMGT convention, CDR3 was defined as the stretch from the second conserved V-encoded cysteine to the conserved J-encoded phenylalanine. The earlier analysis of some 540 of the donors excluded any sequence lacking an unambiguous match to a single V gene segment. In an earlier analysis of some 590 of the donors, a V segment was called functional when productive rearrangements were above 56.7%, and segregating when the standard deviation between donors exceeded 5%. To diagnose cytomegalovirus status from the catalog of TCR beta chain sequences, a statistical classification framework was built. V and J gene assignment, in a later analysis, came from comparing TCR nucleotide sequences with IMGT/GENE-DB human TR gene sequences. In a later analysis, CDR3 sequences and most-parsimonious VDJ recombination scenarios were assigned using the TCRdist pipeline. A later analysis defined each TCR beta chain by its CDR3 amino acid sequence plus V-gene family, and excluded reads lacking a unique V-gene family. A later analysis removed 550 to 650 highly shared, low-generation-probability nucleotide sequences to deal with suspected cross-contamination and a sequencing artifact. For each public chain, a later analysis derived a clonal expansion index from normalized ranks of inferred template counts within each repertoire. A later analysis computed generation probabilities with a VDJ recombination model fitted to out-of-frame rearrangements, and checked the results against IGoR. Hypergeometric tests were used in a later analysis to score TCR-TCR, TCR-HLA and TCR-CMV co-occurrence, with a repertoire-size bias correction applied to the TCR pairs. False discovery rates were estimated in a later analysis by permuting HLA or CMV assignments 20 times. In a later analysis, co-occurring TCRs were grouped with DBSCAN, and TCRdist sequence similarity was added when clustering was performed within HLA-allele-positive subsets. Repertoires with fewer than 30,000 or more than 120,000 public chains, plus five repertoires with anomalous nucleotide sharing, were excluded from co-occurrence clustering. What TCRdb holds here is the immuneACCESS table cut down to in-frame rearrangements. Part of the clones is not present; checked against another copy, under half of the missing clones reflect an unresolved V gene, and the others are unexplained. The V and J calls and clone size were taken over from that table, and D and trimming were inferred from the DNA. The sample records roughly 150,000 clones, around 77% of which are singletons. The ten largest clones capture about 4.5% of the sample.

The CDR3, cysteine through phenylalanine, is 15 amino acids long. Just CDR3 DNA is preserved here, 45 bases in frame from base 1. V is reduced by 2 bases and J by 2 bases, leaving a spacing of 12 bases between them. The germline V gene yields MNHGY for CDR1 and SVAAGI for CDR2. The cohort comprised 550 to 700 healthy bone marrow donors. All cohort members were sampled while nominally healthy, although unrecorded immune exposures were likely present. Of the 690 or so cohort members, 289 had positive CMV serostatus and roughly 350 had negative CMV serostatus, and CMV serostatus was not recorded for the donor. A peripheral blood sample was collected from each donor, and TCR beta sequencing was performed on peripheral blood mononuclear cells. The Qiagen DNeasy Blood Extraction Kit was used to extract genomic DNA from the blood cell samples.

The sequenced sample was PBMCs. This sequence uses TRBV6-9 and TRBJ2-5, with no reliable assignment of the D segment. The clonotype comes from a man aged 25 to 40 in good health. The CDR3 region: CASSYTSVWQETQYF. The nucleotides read TGTGCCAGCAGTTATACCTCGGTGTGGCAAGAGACCCAGTACTTC.